This is a list of T cell receptor beta chains from one sample in a study of T cell changes during pregnancy in multiple sclerosis. Produced via immunoSEQ multiplex PCR; TCRdb's table is partial and in-frame only. Of 65,000 to 85,000 clones listed, approximately 93% are singletons. The source was peripheral blood, collected in the second trimester of pregnancy. These receptors all come from a female donor in good health, enrolled as a control in a pregnancy study. Each CDR3 is given without its conserved first and last residue. Fields, in order: J gene, D gene, V gene, CDR3 length, CDR3 protein. The D gene is left open where the match is weak.

>TRBJ1-1|TRBD1|TRBV7-6|12
ASSSTGSGTEAF
>TRBJ2-1|-|TRBV6-6|14
ASSYRAGTTYNEQF
>TRBJ1-1|-|TRBV11-3|11
ASSFRSGTEAF
>TRBJ2-2|-|TRBV5-1|13
ASSLGAVNTGELF
>TRBJ2-3|TRBD2|TRBV5-4|14
ASSRRTSGSTDTQY
>TRBJ2-1|TRBD2|TRBV7-9|13
ASSLGASGNNEQF
>TRBJ2-5|TRBD2|TRBV6-5|13
ASSRSGGYQETQY
>TRBJ2-7|-|TRBV5-5|10
ASSLVGGEQY
>TRBJ2-7|TRBD2|TRBV13|13
ASSLGLAGESEQY
>TRBJ2-1|TRBD2|TRBV6-6|14
ASRDPSGSGEYEQF
>TRBJ2-3|-|TRBV4-1|14
ASSQVVWTSTDTQY
>TRBJ2-2|TRBD1|TRBV19|12
ASSTDRATGELF
>TRBJ1-4|-|TRBV6-9|21
ASRIPKGQTGLECPRVNEKLF
>TRBJ1-5|-|TRBV28|13
ASSARRVSNQPQH
>TRBJ2-3|-|TRBV19|13
ASSISWRGDDTQY
>TRBJ2-2|-|TRBV10-3|12
AIRGEGDTGELF
>TRBJ2-3|-|TRBV27|12
ASSLFRATDTQY
>TRBJ2-5|TRBD1|TRBV5-6|13
ASSRDRGKGETQY
>TRBJ2-5|-|TRBV11-2|13
ASSLFQGGQETQY
>TRBJ1-2|-|TRBV5-1|13
ASSLGLPGNYGYT
>TRBJ2-5|TRBD2|TRBV28|11
ASSLAGRKTQY
>TRBJ2-1|-|TRBV6-5|12
ASSYSGELNEQF
>TRBJ1-5|TRBD1|TRBV28|14
ASSPSGTGGNQPQH
>TRBJ2-6|TRBD2|TRBV19|14
ASSLVAGVGANVLT
>TRBJ2-7|-|TRBV2|12
ASSDVGVDYEQY
>TRBJ1-1|-|TRBV28|10
ASTISTGEAF
>TRBJ1-4|TRBD1|TRBV19|13
ASSSRTGYGEKLF
>TRBJ2-3|TRBD2|TRBV7-9|13
ASAAGLAVTDTQY
>TRBJ2-5|TRBD2|TRBV15|14
ATSPGLAGGVGTQY
>TRBJ2-7|TRBD2|TRBV4-1|12
ASSQGAGDYEQY
>TRBJ2-1|-|TRBV7-2|14
ASSLAYGVSYNEQF
>TRBJ2-1|-|TRBV25-1|13
ASSEGTRIYNEQF
>TRBJ1-1|TRBD1|TRBV6-1|12
ASSLGTAGTEAF
>TRBJ1-5|-|TRBV4-1|15
ASSQEWTSWGNQPQH
>TRBJ2-1|TRBD2|TRBV27|11
ASTSGAYNEQF
>TRBJ1-4|-|TRBV30|10
WGHTTNEKLF
>TRBJ2-1|-|TRBV10-1|9
ASSGRSEQF
>TRBJ2-3|-|TRBV19|14
ASSMGRQSSTDTQY
>TRBJ2-3|TRBD2|TRBV28|15
ASSSWGLAGNTDTQY
>TRBJ2-5|-|TRBV7-6|13
ASSLADSRRETQY
>TRBJ2-7|-|TRBV27|11
ASRQGSISEQY
>TRBJ1-6|TRBD1|TRBV25-1|14
ASSEIQGQDNSPLH